This TCR beta chain was identified during a study of T cells in Graves' hyperthyroidism and ophthalmopathy (dated by TCRdb to the late 2010s). Background for the entire study: Peripheral blood was collected at initial diagnosis, before any treatment. To identify distinguishing TCR V-J signatures, a discovery cohort of 95 to 100 patients was used, comprising 43 with Graves' ophthalmopathy and around 57 with stable Graves' hyperthyroidism. Prospective prediction of ophthalmopathy was tested in an independent validation cohort of approximately 19 hyperthyroidism patients and 17 patients who later progressed to ophthalmopathy. For training and testing, the 100 or so patients in the discovery cohort were randomly divided in a 7:3 ratio. The study also compared thyroid tissue and blood T-cell repertoires from several Graves' hyperthyroidism patients. After sampling, hyperthyroidism patients received methimazole starting at 30 mg daily, and ophthalmopathy patients received high-dose intravenous methylprednisolone. According to the paper, TCR Vbeta CDR3 sequencing was carried out on 135 peripheral blood samples, which came from 40 to 45 ophthalmopathy, 80 or so hyperthyroidism and about 17 progressor patients.

Results the study describes overall, beyond this receptor: Sample size was not statistically predetermined, and investigators were not blinded to group allocation. Ophthalmopathy was separated from stable hyperthyroidism by a 13 V-J signature model, with approximately 86% sensitivity and 81% to 83% specificity obtained in cross-validation and 80%/75% obtained in testing. In validation, the model predicted progression to ophthalmopathy with roughly 70% sensitivity and 72% to 75% specificity, a median of around six months before onset. Blood samples also contained most of the expanded thyroid clonotypes (frequency above 0.001), which suggests that blood repertoires may reflect thyroid immune responses.

Ophthalmopathy patients had moderately to severely active disease, with a Clinical Activity Score of 3 or more, a NOSPECS grade of 4 or more, and a disease duration of less than 3 months. Patients with uncontrolled infections, other autoimmune diseases, pregnancy or lactation were excluded. Diagnoses were established on the basis of clinical symptoms, serum thyroxine and TRAb, thyroid ultrasound, and orbital computed tomography. PBMCs were separated from about 10 ml of fresh peripheral blood using Ficoll-Paque density gradient centrifugation. Total RNA was extracted using Trizol reagent, and RNA quality was assessed on an Agilent 2100 Bioanalyzer. As encoded in the germline V gene, CDR1 is LGHNA while CDR2 is YSLEER. The CDR3 sequence holds 14 residues, the cysteine and phenylalanine included. The sequence is cut down to CDR3 DNA, 42 bases in frame from base 1. V is pruned by 1 base and J by 6 bases, leaving 4 bases of the junction without a gene match.

TCR beta CDR3 regions were amplified from RNA transcripts. For the first round of RT-PCR on the TCR CDR3, the HTBI primer set was used together with the Qiagen OneStep RT-PCR kit. Libraries were constructed in a second round of multiplex PCR, after which size selection and purification were carried out. The libraries were sequenced on an Illumina HiSeq2000 using paired-end 100 bp reads. As for the authors' bioinformatics: SOAPnuke was used to process the raw data, removing reads that contained adapters or uncalled bases, had a mean Phred below 15, or lacked an exact match to the constant primer or identifier. COPE v1.2.5 was used to merge the high-quality paired reads, and each unique nucleotide sequence was defined as a clonotype. MiTCR v1.1 was used to align clonotypes to the IMGT TRBV, TRBD and TRBJ reference segments. The analysis included only V-J combinations with a frequency above 0.0001, which together covered 99.2% of the repertoires. A TCS score was defined as the ratio between F50 (clonal expansion) and ExV (chaos), using BLOSUM62-based TCRdist between CDR3 peptides within each V-J. Welch's t-statistics and random forest reduced 450 to 600 V-J features to fewer than 15, which were used in a naive Bayes classifier (R e1071). Using fastp at Q25 and MiXCR, TCRdb reprocessed the public reads and kept productive beta chains. Rows with one shared CDR3 protein collapse into an entry with the most common genes and DNA. V and J calls and clone size were set by TCRdb, not the authors. This sample gives some 500,000 distinct CDR3 sequences in total; roughly 24% of them show up just once. The leading ten clones occupy roughly 10% of the sample.

This clonotype occurred many times. There is no known antigen for this receptor. Base qualities are not provided; no much larger clone lies one nucleotide away. The V gene is TRBV4-3 and the J gene is TRBJ1-2; the central 8 bases match TRBD1. The sequence was obtained from a woman aged 25 to 39 with Graves' ophthalmopathy. The sample consisted of blood. The CDR3 in this case is CASSQADRGDGYTF. Read as DNA, the sequence is TGCGCCAGCAGCCAAGCCGACAGGGGAGATGGCTACACCTTC.